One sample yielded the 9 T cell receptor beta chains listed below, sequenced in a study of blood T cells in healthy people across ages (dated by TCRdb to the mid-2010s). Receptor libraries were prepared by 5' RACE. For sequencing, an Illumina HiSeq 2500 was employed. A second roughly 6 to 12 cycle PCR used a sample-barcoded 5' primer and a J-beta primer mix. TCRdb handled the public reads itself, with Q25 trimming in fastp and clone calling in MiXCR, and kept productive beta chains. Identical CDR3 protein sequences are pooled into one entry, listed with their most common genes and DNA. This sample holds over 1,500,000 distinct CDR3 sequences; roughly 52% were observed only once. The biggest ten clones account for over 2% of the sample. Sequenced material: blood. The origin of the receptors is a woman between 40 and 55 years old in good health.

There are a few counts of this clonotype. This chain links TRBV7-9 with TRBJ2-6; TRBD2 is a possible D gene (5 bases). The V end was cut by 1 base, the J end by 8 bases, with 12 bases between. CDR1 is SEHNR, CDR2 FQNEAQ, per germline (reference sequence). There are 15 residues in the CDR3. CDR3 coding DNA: TGTGCCAGCAGCTTAGTGTCCCGCGGGTCCAACGTCCTGACTTTC. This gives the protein CASSLVSRGSNVLTF.

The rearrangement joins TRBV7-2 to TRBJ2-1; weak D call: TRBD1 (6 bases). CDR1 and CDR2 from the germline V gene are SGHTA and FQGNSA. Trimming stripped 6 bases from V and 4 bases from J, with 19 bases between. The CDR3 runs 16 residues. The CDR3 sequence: CASRAQGKVPYNEQFF. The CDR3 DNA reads TGTGCCAGCAGAGCACAGGGTAAGGTTCCTTACAATGAGCAGTTCTTC.

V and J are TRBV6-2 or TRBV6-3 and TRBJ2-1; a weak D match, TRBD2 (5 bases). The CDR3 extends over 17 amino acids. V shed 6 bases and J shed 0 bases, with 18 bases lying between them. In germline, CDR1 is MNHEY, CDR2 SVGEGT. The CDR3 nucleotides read TGTGCCAGCAGCCGCCGTCTTAGTGGGAGCTCCTACAATGAGCAGTTCTTC. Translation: CASSRRLSGSSYNEQFF.

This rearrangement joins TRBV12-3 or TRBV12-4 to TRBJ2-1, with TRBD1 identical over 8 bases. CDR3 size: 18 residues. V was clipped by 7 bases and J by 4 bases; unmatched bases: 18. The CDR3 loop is CASTLGQGLITNYNEQFF. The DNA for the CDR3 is TGTGCCAGCACCCTAGGACAGGGCCTAATTACTAATTACAATGAGCAGTTCTTC.

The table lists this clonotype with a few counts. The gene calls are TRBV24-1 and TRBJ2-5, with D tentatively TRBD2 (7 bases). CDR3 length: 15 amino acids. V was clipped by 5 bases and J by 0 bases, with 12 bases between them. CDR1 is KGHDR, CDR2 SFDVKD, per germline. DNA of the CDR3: TGTGCCACCAGTGGGGCGGGGGCCAACCAAGAGACCCAGTACTTC. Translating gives CATSGAGANQETQYF.

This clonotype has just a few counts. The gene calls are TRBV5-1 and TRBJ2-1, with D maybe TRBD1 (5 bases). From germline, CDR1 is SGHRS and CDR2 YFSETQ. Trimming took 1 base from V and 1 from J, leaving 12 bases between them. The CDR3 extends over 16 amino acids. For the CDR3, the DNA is TGCGCCAGCAGCTTGAAGGGGTCGGCTTCCTACAATGAGCAGTTCTTC. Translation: CASSLKGSASYNEQFF. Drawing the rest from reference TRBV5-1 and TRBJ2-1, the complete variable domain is KAGVTQTPRYLIKTRGQQVTLSCSPISGHRSVSWYQQTPGQGLQFLFEYFSETQRNKGNFPGRFSGRQFSNSRSEMNVSTLELGDSALYLCASSLKGSASYNEQFFGPGTRLTVL.

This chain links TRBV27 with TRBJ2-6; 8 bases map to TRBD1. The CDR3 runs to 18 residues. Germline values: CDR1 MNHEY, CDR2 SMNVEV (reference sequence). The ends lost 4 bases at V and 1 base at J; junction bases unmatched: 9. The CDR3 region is CASSSPGGAVSGANVLTF. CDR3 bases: TGTGCCAGCAGTTCCCCAGGGGGCGCAGTATCTGGGGCCAACGTCCTGACTTTC.

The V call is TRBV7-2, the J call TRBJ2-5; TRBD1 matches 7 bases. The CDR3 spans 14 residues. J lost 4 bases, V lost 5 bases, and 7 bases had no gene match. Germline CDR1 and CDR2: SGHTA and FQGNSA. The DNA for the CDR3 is TGTGCCAGCAGCGTACGACAGGGTTTAGAGACCCAGTACTTC. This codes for CASSVRQGLETQYF.

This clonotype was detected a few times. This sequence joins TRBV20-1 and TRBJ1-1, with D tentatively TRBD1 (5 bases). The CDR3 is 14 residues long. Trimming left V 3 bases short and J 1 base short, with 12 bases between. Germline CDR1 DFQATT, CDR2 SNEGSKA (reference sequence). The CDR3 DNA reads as TGCAGTGCTAGGGAGTGGGGGGGGAACACTGAAGCTTTCTTT. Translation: CSAREWGGNTEAFF.